What follows is one TCR beta chain and its context. The antigen remains unidentified. The length of the CDR3 is 15 residues. Germline loops: CDR1 SGHVS, CDR2 FNYEAQ. J was trimmed by 7 bases and V by 5 bases; bases with no gene match: 12. This sample stems from a study of cytomegalovirus exposure and HLA in healthy donors. Findings of the study overall: The study designated some 180 TCR beta chains cytomegalovirus-associated. TCR beta chains associated with HLA were, in a later analysis, more clonally expanded than equally common others. It was reported in a later analysis that an Asian-associated ancestry cluster showed fewer N-insertions than the 666-donor mean.

The PCR employed 60 Vbeta primers together with 13 Jbeta primers. Profiling relied on immunoSEQ multiplex PCR, and the TCRdb table lists in-frame clones only, not all of them. Here the sample spans about 140,000 clones, 60% to 80% being singletons. The sample taken for sequencing was PBMCs. V and J are TRBV7-6 and TRBJ2-5, with 8 bases that match TRBD2. This clonotype originated in a female donor in good health and CMV-seronegative. The CDR3 nucleotides are TGTGCCAGCAGCCTGCAGACTAGCGCCCAGTGGACCCAGTACTTC. It codes for CASSLQTSAQWTQYF.